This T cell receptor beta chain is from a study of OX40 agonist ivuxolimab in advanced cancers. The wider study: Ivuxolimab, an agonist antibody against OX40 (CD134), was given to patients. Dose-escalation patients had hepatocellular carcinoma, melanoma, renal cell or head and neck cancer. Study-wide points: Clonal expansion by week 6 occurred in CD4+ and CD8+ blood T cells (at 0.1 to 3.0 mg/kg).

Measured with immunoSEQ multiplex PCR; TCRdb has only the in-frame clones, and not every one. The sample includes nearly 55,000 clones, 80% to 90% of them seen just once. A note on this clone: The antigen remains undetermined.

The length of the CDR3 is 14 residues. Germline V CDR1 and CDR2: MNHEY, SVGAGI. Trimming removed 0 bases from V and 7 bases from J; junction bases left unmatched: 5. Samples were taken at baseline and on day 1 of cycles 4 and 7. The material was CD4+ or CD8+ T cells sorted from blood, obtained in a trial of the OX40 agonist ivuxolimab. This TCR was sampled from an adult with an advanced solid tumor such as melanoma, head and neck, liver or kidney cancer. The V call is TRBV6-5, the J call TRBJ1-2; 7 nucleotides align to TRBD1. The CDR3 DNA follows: TGTGCCAGCAGTTACTCGGACAGGTCGCGTGGCTACACCTTC. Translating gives CASSYSDRSRGYTF.